Below, one T cell receptor (beta chain) is given with its context. The record originates from a study of low-dose radiotherapy and immunotherapy resistance in tumors. Study context: Patients received cyclophosphamide 200 mg/m2 intravenously every two weeks, the day before radiation-immunotherapy.

From germline, CDR1 is SGDLS and CDR2 YYNGEE. The CDR3 runs to 15 residues. V was trimmed by 0 bases and J by 0 bases, leaving 7 bases between them. All of the donors were given nivolumab, ipilimumab, aspirin, low-dose cyclophosphamide and low-dose radiotherapy as part of RACIN, a single-arm trial. Those eligible were patients bearing advanced solid tumors lacking tumor-infiltrating lymphocytes. Primers targeting TRAV and TRBV primed first-strand cDNA, covering alpha and beta chains. A roughly 20-cycle PCR with a constant-region primer and V-primer adapter amplified TCRs. Isolated mRNA was amplified by in vitro transcription. MiXCR was run by TCRdb on the reads, yielding one entry per CDR3 protein. This sample carries under 15,000 distinct CDR3 sequences, roughly 60% of them seen once, and the ten largest clones take 7.7%.

The gene calls are TRBV9 and TRBJ2-1; the D is unclear. This TCR was recovered from a human donor with advanced metastatic prostate, ovarian, gallbladder or colorectal cancer (not recorded which). This table probably holds off-target reads from a library built for another chain. CDR3 nucleotide sequence: TGTGCCAGCAGCGTAGCGGGCGGCTCCTACAATGAGCAGTTCTTC. Residues: CASSVAGGSYNEQFF.